One and the same sample provided the 14 T cell receptor beta chains below, sequenced in a study of blood T cells in healthy people across ages. Using a J-beta primer mix together with a sample-barcoded 5' primer, a second PCR was run for roughly 7 to 11 cycles. TCRdb re-called the 5' RACE reads with MiXCR, one entry per CDR3 protein. The repertoire holds some 940,000 distinct CDR3 sequences, with about 27% as singletons. This sample also appeared in a second study, on T cells of mothers and their children.

The sequenced sample was blood. These receptors all come from a woman in her thirties or forties in good health.

In its sample, this clonotype was seen a few times. This sequence joins TRBV4-1 and TRBJ1-1; no reliable D call. V was clipped by 1 base and J by 0 bases, with 9 bases between them. Germline V gene lookup returns CDR1 MGHRA and CDR2 YSYEKL. The CDR3 covers 15 residues. DNA of the CDR3: TGCGCCAGCAGCCAAGGGAAAGGCCTGAACACTGAAGCTTTCTTT. It encodes CASSQGKGLNTEAFF.

The rearrangement joins TRBV7-3 to TRBJ2-4, with 9 bases that match TRBD1. CDR3 size: 19 residues. The germline V gene encodes CDR1 SGHTA and CDR2 FQGTGA. J was trimmed by 3 bases and V by 4 bases; bases with no gene match: 16. CDR3 in DNA: TGTGCCAGCAGCTCGCCCGGGACAGGGCATGTATTTGACAAAAACATTCAGTACTTC. This translates into CASSSPGTGHVFDKNIQYF.

The chain has TRBV27 and TRBJ2-7; TRBD2 is a possible D gene (7 bases). Trimming took 4 bases from V and 0 from J, leaving 13 bases between them. There are 15 residues in the CDR3. Germline V gene sequence: CDR1 MNHEY, CDR2 SMNVEV (reference sequence). Here the CDR3 reads CASSYAGEGSYEQYF. CDR3 nucleotide sequence: TGTGCCAGCAGTTACGCAGGGGAGGGCTCCTACGAGCAGTACTTC.

This clonotype was seen only once. V is TRBV5-1 and J is TRBJ1-4; a weak D match, TRBD1 (5 bases). There are 15 residues in the CDR3. The germline V gene has CDR1 SGHRS and CDR2 YFSETQ. With 4 bases removed from V and 3 bases from J, the gap between germline ends came to 13 bases. The CDR3 DNA follows: TGCGCCAGCAGCCCCCCGGGGGGAGCTAATGAAAAACTGTTTTTT. Translated, it gives CASSPPGGANEKLFF.

This clonotype was counted between two and nine times. The J gene is TRBJ1-5, the V gene TRBV7-3; D gene unclear. The V gene's germline CDR1 is SGHTA and CDR2 FQGTGA. V was cut by 0 bases and J by 0 bases, with 18 bases left in between. The CDR3 totals 19 residues. CDR3 DNA: TGTGCCAGCAGCTTAACGAGGGTGGGCCGCAATTATAGCAATCAGCCCCAGCATTTT. Encoded protein: CASSLTRVGRNYSNQPQHF. Filled out from reference TRBV7-3 and TRBJ1-5, the complete variable domain reads GAGVSQTPSNKVTEKGKYVELRCDPISGHTALYWYRQSLGQGPEFLIYFQGTGAADDSGLPNDRFFAVRPEGSVSTLKIQRTERGDSAVYLCASSLTRVGRNYSNQPQHFGDGTRLSIL.

The chain couples TRBV20-1 to TRBJ1-4, with D possibly TRBD1 on 5 matching bases. Trimming left V 4 bases short and J 6 bases short, with 15 bases between. Germline V gene data show CDR1 as DFQATT and CDR2 as SNEGSKA (reference sequence). The CDR3 covers 14 residues. The CDR3 region has the DNA TGCAGTGCTATCCGGGGCCTCAAGGATGAAAAACTGTTTTTT. It specifies CSAIRGLKDEKLFF.

This clonotype was seen at least ten times. The V call is TRBV10-3, the J call TRBJ2-5; TRBD2 agrees at 9 bases. The germline CDR1 and CDR2 sequences are ENHRY and SYGVKD. This CDR3 is 14 amino acids long. The trim removed 8 bases at V and 0 bases at J, leaving 4 bases unmatched. The CDR3 DNA follows: TGTGCCATCGGTTTAGCGGGGGACCAAGAGACCCAGTACTTC. Its translation is CAIGLAGDQETQYF.

The CDR3 DNA follows: TGTGCCAGCAGCACTCTCGGTACTAACTATGGCTACACCTTC. Its translation: CASSTLGTNYGYTF. The chain has TRBV7-9 and TRBJ1-2; no clear D. This CDR3 has 14 residues. The germline gives CDR1 SEHNR, CDR2 FQNEAQ (reference sequence). V lost 5 bases, J lost 0 bases, and 10 bases lay in between.

The chain employs TRBV12-1 and TRBJ2-7; whether TRBD2, the table's D call, matches the DNA was not checked. TRBV12-1 is a known pseudogene. The CDR3 contains 17 residues. CDR3 in DNA: TGTGCCAGCAGCCCCCCCGGACAGCGGGAGGGTTCCTACGAGCAGTACTTC. Amino acid sequence: CASSPPGQREGSYEQYF.

This sequence joins TRBV10-3 and TRBJ1-2, with D unclear. This CDR3 spans 10 amino acids. Trimming stripped 8 bases from V and 6 bases from J, with 7 bases between. The germline gives CDR1 ENHRY, CDR2 SYGVKD. The CDR3 spells CAIGRDGYTF. The CDR3 nucleotides read TGTGCCATCGGGCGGGATGGCTACACCTTC.

V usage is TRBV12-3 or TRBV12-4 and J usage is TRBJ1-5; D remains ambiguous. The V gene lost 0 bases and the J gene lost 4 bases, with 7 bases spanning the gap. This CDR3 spans 14 amino acids. DNA of the CDR3: TGTGCCAGCAGTTTAGCATCAGAAAATCAGCCCCAGCATTTT. Translated: CASSLASENQPQHF.

On this clonotype: Given a much more abundant clone one base away, this may be a read error. V usage is TRBV5-1 and J usage is TRBJ2-5, with D possibly matching TRBD1 (8 bases). The J call may be incorrect, as the DNA end agrees better with TRBJ2-7. This CDR3 has 14 amino acids. The germline gives CDR1 SGHRS, CDR2 YFSETQ. The CDR3 region is CASSWQDREGEQYF. CDR3 DNA sequence: TGCGCCAGCAGCTGGCAGGACAGGGAGGGCGAGCAGTACTTC.

The chain employs TRBV28 and TRBJ1-1, with no clear D. V gave up 7 bases and J gave up 0 bases, with 15 bases separating them. Looked up from germline, CDR1 is MDHEN and CDR2 is SYDVKM. There are 15 residues in the CDR3. This chain's CDR3 is CASTLLGRVNTEAFF. CDR3 sequence (DNA): TGTGCCAGCACCTTACTTGGACGGGTGAACACTGAAGCTTTCTTT. Variable domain in full (rest from reference TRBV28 and TRBJ1-1): DVKVTQSSRYLVKRTGEKVFLECVQDMDHENMFWYRQDPGLGLRLIYFSYDVKMKEKGDIPEGYSVSREKKERFSLILESASTNQTSMYLCASTLLGRVNTEAFFGQGTRLTVV.

This chain joins TRBV11-2 and TRBJ2-2; D not resolved. From germline, CDR1 is SGHAT and CDR2 FQNNGV. V lost 5 bases, J lost 5 bases, and 6 bases lay in between. The CDR3 totals 12 residues. CDR3 loop: CASSHATGELFF. DNA of the CDR3: TGTGCCAGCAGCCATGCGACCGGGGAGCTGTTTTTT.